This is a list of T cell receptor beta chains from one sample in a study. TCRdb independently ran MiXCR on the 5' RACE reads; one entry per CDR3 protein. The table has approximately 50,000 distinct CDR3 sequences, under 25% seen once; the top ten hold 3.2%. Sequencing was performed on tumor-infiltrating Tregs sorted from the breast tumor. Every receptor here comes from a female donor with breast cancer. Both conserved end residues are part of each CDR3. Each record gives: D gene, V gene, clone size, J gene, CDR3 protein, CDR3 DNA. A D gene is named only where the DNA matches it firmly. Clone size is not always given. Where it is, it says once, few, many or a class for expanded clones.

D gene: .; V gene: TRBV5-1; clone size: .; J gene: TRBJ2-7; CDR3 protein: CASSLVGAQGYEQYF; CDR3 DNA: TGCGCCAGCAGCTTGGTAGGGGCGCAGGGCTACGAGCAGTACTTC
D gene: .; V gene: TRBV20-1; clone size: .; J gene: TRBJ2-1; CDR3 protein: CSAKKNLAGPHLCNEQFF; CDR3 DNA: TGCAGTGCCAAAAAGAATCTAGCTGGACCTCACCTTTGCAATGAGCAGTTCTTC
D gene: .; V gene: TRBV5-1; clone size: .; J gene: TRBJ2-5; CDR3 protein: CASSLALAGQETQYF; CDR3 DNA: TGCGCCAGCAGCTTGGCCTTGGCAGGGCAAGAGACCCAGTACTTC
D gene: TRBD2; V gene: TRBV7-2; clone size: few; J gene: TRBJ2-7; CDR3 protein: CASSSSGSPPYEQYF; CDR3 DNA: TGTGCCAGCAGCTCTAGCGGGAGCCCCCCCTACGAGCAGTACTTC
D gene: TRBD1; V gene: TRBV18; clone size: .; J gene: TRBJ1-1; CDR3 protein: CASSADRPMNTEAFF; CDR3 DNA: TGTGCCAGCTCAGCGGACAGGCCCATGAACACTGAAGCTTTCTTT
D gene: TRBD1; V gene: TRBV12-3/TRBV12-4; clone size: many; J gene: TRBJ1-1; CDR3 protein: CASRDRQGREAFF; CDR3 DNA: TGTGCCAGCAGGGATCGACAGGGACGTGAAGCTTTCTTT
D gene: .; V gene: TRBV12-3/TRBV12-4; clone size: .; J gene: TRBJ1-2; CDR3 protein: CASRKQWYGYTF; CDR3 DNA: TGTGCCAGCAGAAAACAGTGGTATGGCTACACCTTC
D gene: TRBD1; V gene: TRBV5-1; clone size: few; J gene: TRBJ1-2; CDR3 protein: CASSRAAGQGYGYTF; CDR3 DNA: TGCGCCAGCAGCCGTGCAGCGGGACAGGGGTATGGCTACACCTTC
D gene: .; V gene: TRBV7-2; clone size: few; J gene: TRBJ2-5; CDR3 protein: CASSFGGQETQYF; CDR3 DNA: TGTGCCAGCAGCTTCGGCGGGCAAGAGACCCAGTACTTC
D gene: .; V gene: TRBV5-6; clone size: few; J gene: TRBJ2-7; CDR3 protein: CASSVLGVYEQYF; CDR3 DNA: TGTGCCAGCAGCGTGCTAGGGGTCTACGAGCAGTACTTC
D gene: .; V gene: TRBV7-2; clone size: .; J gene: TRBJ1-2; CDR3 protein: CASSLDGGRYTF; CDR3 DNA: TGTGCCAGCAGCTTAGATGGAGGGCGCTACACCTTC
D gene: TRBD1; V gene: TRBV20-1; clone size: many; J gene: TRBJ1-5; CDR3 protein: CSAHGQGDQPQHF; CDR3 DNA: TGCAGTGCGCACGGACAGGGGGATCAGCCCCAGCATTTT
D gene: .; V gene: TRBV12-3/TRBV12-4; clone size: .; J gene: TRBJ2-6; CDR3 protein: CASSSNTGSGANVLTF; CDR3 DNA: TGTGCCAGCAGTTCCAATACAGGGTCCGGGGCCAACGTCCTGACTTTC
D gene: .; V gene: TRBV6-1; clone size: .; J gene: TRBJ2-7; CDR3 protein: CASSAPSYEQYF; CDR3 DNA: TGTGCCAGCAGTGCCCCTTCCTACGAGCAGTACTTC
D gene: .; V gene: TRBV6-5; clone size: few; J gene: TRBJ1-2; CDR3 protein: CASTPRSGGHGYTF; CDR3 DNA: TGTGCCAGCACTCCACGGTCCGGGGGTCATGGCTACACCTTC
D gene: TRBD1; V gene: TRBV27; clone size: .; J gene: TRBJ2-7; CDR3 protein: CASSPLLFGGQGVTYEQYF; CDR3 DNA: TGTGCCAGCAGCCCCCTCTTGTTTGGGGGACAGGGGGTTACCTACGAGCAGTACTTC
D gene: .; V gene: TRBV10-3; clone size: few; J gene: TRBJ2-6; CDR3 protein: CAISESLVRSSGANVLTF; CDR3 DNA: TGTGCCATCAGTGAGTCGTTGGTGCGGAGCTCTGGGGCCAACGTCCTGACTTTC
D gene: .; V gene: TRBV6-2/TRBV6-3; clone size: few; J gene: TRBJ2-7; CDR3 protein: CASSEKGPGTLYYEQYF; CDR3 DNA: TGTGCCAGCAGTGAAAAGGGCCCGGGAACCCTCTACTACGAGCAGTACTTC
D gene: TRBD1; V gene: TRBV20-1; clone size: many; J gene: TRBJ1-5; CDR3 protein: CSAGPDRAGNQPQHF; CDR3 DNA: TGCAGTGCTGGCCCCGACAGGGCTGGCAATCAGCCCCAGCATTTT
D gene: .; V gene: TRBV10-2; clone size: .; J gene: TRBJ2-1; CDR3 protein: CASRARARNEQFF; CDR3 DNA: TGCGCCAGCAGGGCGAGGGCGCGTAATGAGCAGTTCTTC
D gene: .; V gene: TRBV18; clone size: .; J gene: TRBJ1-1; CDR3 protein: CASSSNTEAFF; CDR3 DNA: TGTGCCAGCTCATCAAACACTGAAGCTTTCTTT
D gene: .; V gene: TRBV10-1; clone size: .; J gene: TRBJ2-3; CDR3 protein: CASSAPSSTDTQYF; CDR3 DNA: TGCGCCAGCAGTGCTCCGTCTAGCACAGATACGCAGTATTTT
D gene: .; V gene: TRBV11-2; clone size: many; J gene: TRBJ2-6; CDR3 protein: CASSFKTGANVLTF; CDR3 DNA: TGTGCCAGCAGCTTTAAAACCGGGGCCAACGTCCTGACTTTC
D gene: TRBD2; V gene: TRBV7-3; clone size: few; J gene: TRBJ2-3; CDR3 protein: CASSLLAGADTQYF; CDR3 DNA: TGTGCCAGCAGCCTCCTAGCGGGCGCAGATACGCAGTATTTT
D gene: .; V gene: TRBV7-9; clone size: .; J gene: TRBJ2-2; CDR3 protein: CASSRAGELFF; CDR3 DNA: TGTGCCAGCAGCCGAGCCGGGGAGCTGTTTTTT
D gene: .; V gene: TRBV7-2; clone size: .; J gene: TRBJ2-1; CDR3 protein: CASSLSGGSYNEQFF; CDR3 DNA: TGTGCCAGCAGCTTATCGGGGGGCTCGTACAATGAGCAGTTCTTC
D gene: .; V gene: TRBV11-2; clone size: .; J gene: TRBJ2-5; CDR3 protein: CASRRGREAQYF; CDR3 DNA: TGTGCCAGCAGAAGGGGGAGGGAGGCCCAGTACTTC
D gene: TRBD2; V gene: TRBV5-1; clone size: .; J gene: TRBJ2-1; CDR3 protein: CASSSTSGNNEQFF; CDR3 DNA: TGCGCCAGCAGCTCTACTAGCGGTAACAATGAGCAGTTCTTC
D gene: TRBD1; V gene: TRBV7-9; clone size: few; J gene: TRBJ2-7; CDR3 protein: CASSPGQTSYEQYF; CDR3 DNA: TGTGCCAGCAGCCCGGGACAGACCTCCTACGAGCAGTACTTC
D gene: .; V gene: TRBV24-1; clone size: many; J gene: TRBJ2-5; CDR3 protein: CATSDLSEGTQYF; CDR3 DNA: TGTGCCACCAGTGATTTGAGCGAGGGGACCCAGTACTTC
D gene: .; V gene: TRBV6-5; clone size: many; J gene: TRBJ2-1; CDR3 protein: CASSYSALWGSGNNEQFF; CDR3 DNA: TGTGCCAGCAGTTACTCCGCCCTATGGGGTTCGGGGAACAATGAGCAGTTCTTC
D gene: .; V gene: TRBV20-1; clone size: .; J gene: TRBJ2-5; CDR3 protein: CSARGAHRDRGETQYF; CDR3 DNA: TGCAGTGCTAGAGGCGCCCACAGGGACCGGGGGGAGACCCAGTACTTC
D gene: TRBD1; V gene: TRBV25-1; clone size: few; J gene: TRBJ2-5; CDR3 protein: CASSVTGGLETQYF; CDR3 DNA: TGTGCCAGCAGTGTCACAGGGGGTCTGGAGACCCAGTACTTC
D gene: TRBD2; V gene: TRBV9; clone size: .; J gene: TRBJ2-2; CDR3 protein: CASSVETSGTGELFF; CDR3 DNA: TGTGCCAGCAGCGTAGAGACTAGCGGCACCGGGGAGCTGTTTTTT
D gene: .; V gene: TRBV9; clone size: .; J gene: TRBJ1-1; CDR3 protein: CASSVAPLGTANTEAFF; CDR3 DNA: TGTGCCAGCAGCGTAGCCCCTTTGGGAACAGCGAACACTGAAGCTTTCTTT
D gene: TRBD2; V gene: TRBV12-3/TRBV12-4; clone size: few; J gene: TRBJ2-1; CDR3 protein: CASSLTAGVSSEQFF; CDR3 DNA: TGTGCCAGCAGTTTGACGGCGGGAGTAAGTAGTGAGCAGTTCTTC
D gene: TRBD1; V gene: TRBV5-6; clone size: many; J gene: TRBJ1-2; CDR3 protein: CASSSTGQYGYTF; CDR3 DNA: TGTGCCAGCAGCTCGACAGGGCAGTATGGCTACACCTTC
D gene: .; V gene: TRBV10-3; clone size: .; J gene: TRBJ2-5; CDR3 protein: CAIKQTTQETQYF; CDR3 DNA: TGTGCCATCAAACAGACGACACAAGAGACCCAGTACTTC
D gene: .; V gene: TRBV28; clone size: .; J gene: TRBJ1-6; CDR3 protein: CASSSPTTPLHF; CDR3 DNA: TGTGCCAGCAGTTCTCCAACAACACCCCTCCACTTT
D gene: .; V gene: TRBV5-1; clone size: medium-sized; J gene: TRBJ2-1; CDR3 protein: CASSPGGGYNEQFF; CDR3 DNA: TGCGCCAGCAGCCCAGGGGGGGGCTACAATGAGCAGTTCTTC
D gene: TRBD2; V gene: TRBV7-8; clone size: few; J gene: TRBJ2-3; CDR3 protein: CASSLGASGSTDTQYF; CDR3 DNA: TGTGCCAGCAGCTTAGGGGCTAGCGGCAGCACAGATACGCAGTATTTT
D gene: TRBD2; V gene: TRBV29-1; clone size: .; J gene: TRBJ2-5; CDR3 protein: CSVGGAGGLSSQETQYF; CDR3 DNA: TGCAGCGTTGGTGGAGCGGGAGGCCTTTCTTCCCAAGAGACCCAGTACTTC
D gene: TRBD1; V gene: TRBV24-1; clone size: few; J gene: TRBJ1-2; CDR3 protein: CATSEKGQGAFVGYTF; CDR3 DNA: TGTGCCACCAGTGAGAAGGGACAGGGGGCGTTCGTTGGCTACACCTTC